This is a list of T cell receptor beta chains from one sample in a study of tumor and adjacent non-tumor tissue in lung cancer. Each CDR3 protein gets one entry after TCRdb re-called the multiplex PCR reads with MiXCR. This sample has 35,000 to 55,000 distinct CDR3 sequences, with around 62% found just once. Material: distant non-tumor lung tissue. These receptors came from a middle-aged woman with non-small cell lung cancer. Each CDR3 is given with its conserved first and last residue. Each record gives: V gene, J gene, D gene, CDR3 protein. The D gene is left open where the match is weak.

TRBV4-1	TRBJ2-5	-	CASSQALSRKESQYF
TRBV6-5	TRBJ2-7	TRBD1	CASGYSGQGVVYEQYF
TRBV5-5	TRBJ2-7	TRBD2	CASSLWGLTYEQYF
TRBV20-1	TRBJ2-6	-	CSAPLSGANVLTF
TRBV5-8	TRBJ2-7	-	CASSARHGSYEHYF
TRBV5-1	TRBJ2-1	TRBD2	CASSLDPTSGRITYNEQFF
TRBV11-2	TRBJ2-5	TRBD1	CASSPFGVGQEYQGSQYF
TRBV28	TRBJ2-2	-	CASSLLGGNTGELFF
TRBV11-2	TRBJ2-3	-	CASSPLSVADMQYF
TRBV6-1	TRBJ2-7	-	CASSEGYGGYEQYF
TRBV30	TRBJ1-1	-	CAWSGQASATEAFF
TRBV29-1	TRBJ2-1	-	CSVALDRISYNEQFF
TRBV11-2	TRBJ2-5	-	CASSLVDYQDTQYF
TRBV14	TRBJ2-3	-	CASSPSMVDTQYF
TRBV7-9	TRBJ2-5	-	CASSLGGPPGQETQYF
TRBV7-9	TRBJ2-3	TRBD2	CASSSSAETSGRASGISDTQYF
TRBV6-1	TRBJ1-6	TRBD1	CVSRTGGSPPHF
TRBV20-1	TRBJ2-5	TRBD2	CSARVVGSGATQYF
TRBV6-6	TRBJ1-2	-	CASTRYGGYTF
TRBV7-2	TRBJ2-2	TRBD1	CASSLQGTGRTGELFF
TRBV4-2	TRBJ2-1	TRBD2	CASSQWTSGDINEQFF
TRBV11-3	TRBJ1-2	TRBD1	CASNFDNSGTGLYGYTF
TRBV18	TRBJ1-1	TRBD1	CASSPLTGRNTEAFF
TRBV14	TRBJ2-3	-	CASSLNRGFRDTQYF
TRBV6-1	TRBJ1-2	-	CDSSEHGAGEGYTF
TRBV5-8	TRBJ2-1	-	CASSLDLSAGNEQFF
TRBV24-1	TRBJ2-2	-	CATSDGTSGELFF
TRBV6-5	TRBJ2-7	-	CACNPRKDSYEQYF
TRBV20-1	TRBJ2-7	-	CSAKGDWDDSYEQYF
TRBV7-8	TRBJ1-5	-	CASNLGRAISNQSQHF
TRBV6-6	TRBJ2-3	TRBD2	CASRTLRVGGAVDTQYF
TRBV11-2	TRBJ1-3	-	CTSSGQGISGNTIYF
TRBV20-1	TRBJ2-3	TRBD2	CSVISGTGADTQYF
TRBV20-1	TRBJ2-3	-	CSANALAYSTYTQYF
TRBV11-2	TRBJ2-5	TRBD2	CASSRSTSGREIQYF
TRBV20-1	TRBJ2-7	-	CSAQDPAFSSSYEQYF
TRBV11-2	TRBJ2-1	-	CASSLVGLANEQFF
TRBV11-2	TRBJ2-3	-	CASSPLSATDMQYF
TRBV11-1	TRBJ2-5	TRBD1	CASGPQTGRKTQYF
TRBV11-2	TRBJ1-1	-	CASNIEGTLALF
TRBV11-2	TRBJ2-3	-	CANSLASSANTDTQYF
TRBV6-5	TRBJ1-5	-	CASSYSAENDQPQHF
TRBV6-5	TRBJ2-3	-	CASSQVVGGGADTQCF
TRBV6-6	TRBJ1-5	-	CASSGGETSNQPQHF
TRBV28	TRBJ2-2	-	CASRLWVTDDTGELFF
TRBV5-1	TRBJ1-2	TRBD1	CASSYTPTGTGSRGYTF
TRBV10-1	TRBJ2-7	-	CASRAYLPFEQYF
TRBV11-2	TRBJ2-5	-	CACSLGDWEQEIKYF
TRBV29-1	TRBJ2-3	TRBD1	CSARTGSPDTQYF
TRBV12-3/TRBV12-4	TRBJ2-5	-	CASSLSFSVGQETQNF
TRBV5-1	TRBJ1-4	-	CASSLRGSETNEKLFF
TRBV6-5	TRBJ2-3	TRBD2	CATQQAGGADTQYF
TRBV6-1	-	TRBD2	CGSSGDGDQPQYF
TRBV30	TRBJ1-3	TRBD1	CAWSDPTDYDRGNGNTIYF
TRBV13	TRBJ2-2	TRBD1	CASSFVGGAVTGELFF
TRBV12-3/TRBV12-4	TRBJ1-5	-	CASSLWLVDQPRHF
TRBV20-1	TRBJ2-3	TRBD2	CSANLAEKRDTQYF
TRBV4-2	TRBJ1-2	-	CASSQDEGVFLGGYTF